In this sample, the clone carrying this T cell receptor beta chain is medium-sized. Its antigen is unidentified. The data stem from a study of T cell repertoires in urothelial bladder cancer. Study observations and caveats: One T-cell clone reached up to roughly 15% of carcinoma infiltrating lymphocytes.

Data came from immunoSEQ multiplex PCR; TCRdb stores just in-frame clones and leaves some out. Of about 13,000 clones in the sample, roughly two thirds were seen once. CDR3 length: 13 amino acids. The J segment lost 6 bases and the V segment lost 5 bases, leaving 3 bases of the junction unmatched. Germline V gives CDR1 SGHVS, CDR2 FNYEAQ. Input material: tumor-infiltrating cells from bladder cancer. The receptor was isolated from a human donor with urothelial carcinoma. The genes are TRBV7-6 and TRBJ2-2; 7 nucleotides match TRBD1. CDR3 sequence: CASSPQGPGELFF. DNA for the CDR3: TGTGCCAGCAGCCCACAGGGGCCCGGGGAGCTGTTTTTT.